Sequencing of this T cell receptor (beta chain) was carried out in a study of shared clonotypes between healthy human individuals. General observations from the study: It was expected that sequencing depth would affect clonotype sharing among donors.

The CDR3 has 12 amino acids. In germline, CDR1 is MNHEY, CDR2 SMNVEV (reference sequence). Between the trimmed V and J ends, which lost 4 bases and 5 bases, there was a span of 6 bases. The study separated CD4+ cells into CD45RA+ naive and CD45RA-negative memory subsets. In the case of this clone: Its specificity is not known.

Sequencing was performed with immunoSEQ multiplex PCR; in TCRdb, only in-frame clones are kept and a portion is missing. The repertoire holds roughly 700,000 clones, with approximately 79% as singletons. V usage is TRBV27 and J usage is TRBJ1-5; the D is unclear. Sequenced material: memory CD4+ T cells sorted from blood. The sample's subset: CD45RA-negative fraction. This clonotype originated in a woman aged 25 to 45 in good health. CDR3 in amino acids: CASSSPDQPQHF. CDR3 nucleotides: TGTGCCAGCAGTTCCCCAGATCAGCCCCAGCATTTT.